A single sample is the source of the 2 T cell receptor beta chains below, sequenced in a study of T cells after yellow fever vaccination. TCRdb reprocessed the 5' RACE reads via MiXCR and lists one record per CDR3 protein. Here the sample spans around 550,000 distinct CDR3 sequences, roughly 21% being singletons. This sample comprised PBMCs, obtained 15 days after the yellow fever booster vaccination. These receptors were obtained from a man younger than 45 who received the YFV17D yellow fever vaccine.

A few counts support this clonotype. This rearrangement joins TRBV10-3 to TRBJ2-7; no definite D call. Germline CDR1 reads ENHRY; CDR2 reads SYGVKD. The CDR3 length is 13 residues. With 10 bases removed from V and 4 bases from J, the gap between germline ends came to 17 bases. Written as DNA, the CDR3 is TGTGCCACCACACAGCCGGCAGTTTACGAGCAGTACTTC. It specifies CATTQPAVYEQYF.

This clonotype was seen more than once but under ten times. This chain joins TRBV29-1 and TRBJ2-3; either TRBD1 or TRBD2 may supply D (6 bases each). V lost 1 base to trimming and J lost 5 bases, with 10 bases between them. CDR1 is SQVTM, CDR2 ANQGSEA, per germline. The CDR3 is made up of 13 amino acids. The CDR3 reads CSVEGQEGDTQYF. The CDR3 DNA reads TGCAGCGTTGAAGGACAGGAGGGAGATACGCAGTATTTT.